Below, one TCR beta chain is given with its context. These data originate in a study of T cell repertoires and Cas9 in healthy adults. Study at large: CD4 and CD8 compartments: SpCas9-reactive T cells profiled for potency, cytotoxicity, lineage.

TCRdb's table, derived via immunoSEQ multiplex PCR, lists solely in-frame clones and lacks some. This table holds 15,000 or so clones, 89% found once. This CDR3 comprises 12 residues. Germline V CDR1 and CDR2: SGHAT, FQNNGV. V lost 9 bases and J 0 bases, leaving 9 bases between the germline ends. The chain couples TRBV11-2 to TRBJ2-7; no clear D gene. The sample consisted of Tregs (CD4+, CD25+, CD127-, CD137-, CD154-) from PBMCs; culture status not recorded. The TCR sequence derives from a human donor in good health. The CDR3 loop reads CASGTSSYEQYF. CDR3 DNA: TGTGCCAGTGGCACGAGCTCCTACGAGCAGTACTTC.